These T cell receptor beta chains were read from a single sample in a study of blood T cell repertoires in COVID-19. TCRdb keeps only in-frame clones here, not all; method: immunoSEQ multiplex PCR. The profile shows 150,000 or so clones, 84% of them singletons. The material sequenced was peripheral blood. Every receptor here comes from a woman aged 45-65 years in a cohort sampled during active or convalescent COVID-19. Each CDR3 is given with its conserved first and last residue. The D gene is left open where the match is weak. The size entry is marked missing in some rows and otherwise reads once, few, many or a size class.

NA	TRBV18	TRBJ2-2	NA	CASSPRGLDTGELFF	TGTGCCAGCTCACCACGGGGCCTCGACACCGGGGAGCTGTTTTTT
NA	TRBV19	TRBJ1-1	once	CASSRQRYTEAFF	TGTGCCAGTAGCCGTCAGCGATACACTGAAGCTTTCTTT
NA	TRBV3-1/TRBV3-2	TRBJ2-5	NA	CASSQLEETQYF	TGTGCCAGCAGCCAACTAGAAGAGACCCAGTACTTC
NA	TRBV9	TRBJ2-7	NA	CASSVGVSRGVTYEQYF	TGTGCCAGCAGCGTAGGGGTATCCAGGGGAGTTACCTACGAGCAGTACTTC
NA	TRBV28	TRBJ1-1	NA	CASSLILSVEAFF	TGTGCCAGCAGTTTAATATTGTCGGTTGAAGCTTTCTTT
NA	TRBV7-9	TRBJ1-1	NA	CASSLETASHTEAFF	TGTGCCAGCAGCTTAGAAACAGCTTCTCACACTGAAGCTTTCTTT
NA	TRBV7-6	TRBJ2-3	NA	CASSPLDTQYF	TGTGCCAGCAGCCCTTTAGATACGCAGTATTTT
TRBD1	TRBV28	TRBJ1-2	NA	CASSFGQGYGYTF	TGTGCCAGCAGTTTCGGACAGGGGTATGGCTACACCTTC
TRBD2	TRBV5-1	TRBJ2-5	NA	CASSVVPAGAGDETQYF	TGCGCCAGCAGCGTAGTGCCAGCGGGGGCCGGGGATGAGACCCAGTACTTC
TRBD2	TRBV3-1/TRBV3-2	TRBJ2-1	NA	CASSPPGAGVSYNEQFF	TGTGCCAGCAGCCCTCCCGGAGCGGGGGTTTCCTACAATGAGCAGTTCTTC
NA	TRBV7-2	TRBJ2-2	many	CASSLAFRRGAGELFF	TGTGCCAGCAGCTTAGCTTTCCGGCGGGGCGCCGGGGAGCTGTTTTTT
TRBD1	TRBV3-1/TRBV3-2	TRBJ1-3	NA	CASSPRQGLGNTIYF	TGTGCCAGCAGCCCGAGACAGGGATTAGGAAACACCATATATTTT
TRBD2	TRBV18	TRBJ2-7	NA	CASSPPSGGTYEQYF	TGTGCCAGCTCACCACCCAGCGGGGGGACTTACGAGCAGTACTTC
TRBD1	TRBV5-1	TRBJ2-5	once	CASSFATGGAGETQYF	TGCGCCAGCAGCTTCGCGACAGGGGGCGCTGGAGAGACCCAGTACTTC
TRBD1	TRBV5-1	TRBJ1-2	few	CASSLAGQGAISGSGYTF	TGCGCCAGCAGCTTGGCCGGTCAGGGGGCGATCTCAGGGTCTGGCTACACCTTC
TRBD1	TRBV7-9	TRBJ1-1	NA	CASSLFPRDSNTEAFF	TGTGCCAGCAGCTTATTCCCCAGGGACAGTAACACTGAAGCTTTCTTT
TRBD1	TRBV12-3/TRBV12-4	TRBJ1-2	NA	CASSQQGTLGYTF	TGTGCCAGCAGCCAACAGGGGACCTTGGGCTACACCTTC
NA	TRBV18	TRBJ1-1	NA	CASSQRRWQGGDTEAFF	TGTGCCAGCTCACAGAGGAGGTGGCAAGGTGGGGACACTGAAGCTTTCTTT
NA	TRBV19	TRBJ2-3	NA	CASSSQDTQYF	TGTGCCAGTAGTTCACAAGATACGCAGTATTTT
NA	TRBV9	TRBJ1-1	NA	CASSAAGTRNTEAFF	TGTGCCAGCAGCGCAGCAGGGACACGGAACACTGAAGCTTTCTTT
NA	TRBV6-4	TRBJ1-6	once	CASRITENYNSPLHF	TGTGCCAGCAGGATTACAGAGAACTATAATTCACCCCTCCACTTT
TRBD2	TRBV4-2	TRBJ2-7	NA	CASSQAERGSYEQYF	TGTGCCAGCAGCCAAGCTGAGCGGGGGAGCTACGAGCAGTACTTC
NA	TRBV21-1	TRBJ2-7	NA	CASSIFSGGGSYEQYF	TGTGCCAGCAGCATCTTTAGCGGGGGGGGATCCTACGAGCAGTACTTC
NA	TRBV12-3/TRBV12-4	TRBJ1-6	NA	CASSLTVHSPLHF	TGTGCCAGCAGTTTAACTGTCCATTCACCCCTCCACTTT
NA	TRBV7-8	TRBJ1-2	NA	CASSSRPRGYGYTF	TGTGCCAGCAGCTCCCGACCCAGGGGCTATGGCTACACCTTC
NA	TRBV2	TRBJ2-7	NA	CASSGQGTYEQYF	TGTGCCAGCAGTGGGCAGGGTACCTACGAGCAGTACTTC
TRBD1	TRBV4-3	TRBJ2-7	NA	CASSPRTGENYEQYF	TGCGCCAGCAGCCCCCGGACAGGGGAGAACTACGAGCAGTACTTC
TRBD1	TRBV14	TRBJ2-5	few	CASSRGDRGLYQETQYF	TGTGCCAGCAGCCGGGGAGACAGGGGCTTGTACCAAGAGACCCAGTACTTC
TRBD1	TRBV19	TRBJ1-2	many	CASSSATGVRGYTF	TGTGCCAGTAGTTCCGCGACAGGGGTAAGAGGCTACACCTTC
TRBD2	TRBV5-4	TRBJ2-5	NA	CASSLRTSGGRETQYF	TGTGCCAGCAGCCTACGGACTAGCGGGGGTCGGGAGACCCAGTACTTC
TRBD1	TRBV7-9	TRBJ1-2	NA	CASSPLGTALYGYTF	TGTGCCAGCAGCCCCCTTGGGACAGCCCTCTATGGCTACACCTTC
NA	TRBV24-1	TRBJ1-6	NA	CATSDFVFQSPRNNSPLHF	TGTGCCACCAGTGATTTTGTGTTCCAGTCCCCCCGTAATAATTCACCCCTCCACTTT
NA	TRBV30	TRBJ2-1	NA	CAWTRPGLGGNNEQFF	TGTGCCTGGACCCGACCAGGGTTAGGAGGGAACAATGAGCAGTTCTTC
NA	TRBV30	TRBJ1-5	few	CAWSVQGSNNQPQHF	TGTGCCTGGAGTGTACAGGGCAGCAACAATCAGCCCCAGCATTTT
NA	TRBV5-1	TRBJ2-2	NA	CASSFPGTGELFF	TGCGCCAGCAGCTTTCCGGGGACCGGGGAGCTGTTTTTT
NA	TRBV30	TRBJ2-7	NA	CAWSVRQVYEQYF	TGTGCCTGGAGTGTACGACAGGTCTACGAGCAGTACTTC
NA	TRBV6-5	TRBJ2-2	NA	CASAHRDTGELFF	TGTGCCAGCGCCCACCGAGACACCGGGGAGCTGTTTTTT
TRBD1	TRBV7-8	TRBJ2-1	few	CASSLRPRTGKDNEQFF	TGTGCCAGCAGCTTAAGGCCCCGGACAGGGAAAGATAATGAGCAGTTCTTC
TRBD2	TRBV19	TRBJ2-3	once	CASIPSGDSSTDTQYF	TGTGCCAGTATCCCTAGCGGGGATTCTAGCACAGATACGCAGTATTTT
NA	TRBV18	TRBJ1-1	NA	CASSLEDVVAFF	TGTGCCAGCTCACTTGAGGATGTGGTAGCTTTCTTT
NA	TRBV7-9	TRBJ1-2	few	CASSLQVNYGYTF	TGTGCCAGCAGCCTACAGGTTAACTATGGCTACACCTTC
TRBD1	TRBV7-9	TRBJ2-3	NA	CASSLGQGAADTQYF	TGTGCCAGCAGCTTAGGACAGGGGGCCGCAGATACGCAGTATTTT
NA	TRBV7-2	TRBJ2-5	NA	CASSLDRETQYF	TGTGCCAGCAGCTTGGACAGAGAGACCCAGTACTTC
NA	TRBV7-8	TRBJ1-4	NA	CASSPMSINEKLFF	TGTGCCAGCAGCCCTATGAGCATCAATGAAAAACTGTTTTTT
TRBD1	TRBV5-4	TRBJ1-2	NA	CASSVDRGDYGYTF	TGTGCCAGCAGCGTAGACAGGGGAGACTATGGCTACACCTTC
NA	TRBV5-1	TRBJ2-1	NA	CASSFGGSYNEQFF	TGCGCCAGCAGCTTCGGCGGGTCCTACAATGAGCAGTTCTTC
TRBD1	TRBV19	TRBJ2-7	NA	CANSTNRGLREQYF	TGTGCCAATAGCACAAACAGGGGGCTCAGAGAGCAGTACTTC
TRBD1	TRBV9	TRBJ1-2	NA	CASSVDGQGHFNYGYTF	TGTGCCAGCAGCGTAGATGGACAGGGCCACTTCAACTATGGCTACACCTTC
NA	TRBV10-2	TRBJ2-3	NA	CASSPTGYTQYF	TGCGCCAGCAGCCCTACAGGGTATACGCAGTATTTT
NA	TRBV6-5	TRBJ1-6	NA	CASSYTPRRGPPLHF	TGTGCCAGCAGTTACACGCCGCGCAGGGGTCCACCCCTCCACTTT
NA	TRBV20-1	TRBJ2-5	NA	CSASRTSRGETQYF	TGCAGTGCTAGTAGAACTAGTCGGGGAGAGACCCAGTACTTC
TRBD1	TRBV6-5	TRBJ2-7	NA	CASSKDRERYEQYF	TGTGCCAGCAGCAAAGACAGGGAGCGGTACGAGCAGTACTTC
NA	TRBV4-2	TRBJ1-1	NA	CASRSQGNTEAFF	TGTGCCAGCAGATCTCAGGGGAACACTGAAGCTTTCTTT